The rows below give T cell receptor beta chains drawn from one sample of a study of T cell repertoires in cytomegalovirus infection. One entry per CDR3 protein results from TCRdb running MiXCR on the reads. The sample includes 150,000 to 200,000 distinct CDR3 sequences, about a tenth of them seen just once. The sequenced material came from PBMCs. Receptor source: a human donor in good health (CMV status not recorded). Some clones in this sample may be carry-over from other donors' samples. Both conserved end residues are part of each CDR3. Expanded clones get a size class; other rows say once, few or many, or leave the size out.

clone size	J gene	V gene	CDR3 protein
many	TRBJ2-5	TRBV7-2	CASRKRQSTPETQYF
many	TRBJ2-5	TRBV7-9	CASSILGGQETQYF
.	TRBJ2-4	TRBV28	CASSAPGIQAKNIQYF
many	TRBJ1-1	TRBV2	CASSEPTGAFF
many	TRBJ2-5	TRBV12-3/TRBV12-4	CASRPLAGAPGETQYF
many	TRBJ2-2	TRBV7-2	CASSSTSGGGGELFF
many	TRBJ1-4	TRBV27	CASSLRYTGEKLFF
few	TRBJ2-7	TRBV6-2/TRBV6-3	CASTYRGLAGYEQYF
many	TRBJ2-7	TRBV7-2	CASSLKQGASEQYF
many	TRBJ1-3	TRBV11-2	CASSFQGFSGNTIYF
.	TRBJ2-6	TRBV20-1	CSARSDRGSGANVLTF
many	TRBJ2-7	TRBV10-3	CAISEPDRTYEQYF
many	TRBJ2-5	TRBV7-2	CASSLPGQGETQYF
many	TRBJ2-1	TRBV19	CASSQTSSSYNEQFF
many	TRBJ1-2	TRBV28	CASSNEGRPNYGYTF
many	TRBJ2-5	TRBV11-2	CASSLGGTSEETQYF
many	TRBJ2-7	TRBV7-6	CASSSEQGLYEQYF
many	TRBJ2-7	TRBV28	CASSESSGTSYEQYF
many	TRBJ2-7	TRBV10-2	CASSFDSTYEQYF
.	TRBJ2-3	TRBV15	CATSRDTTGADTQYF
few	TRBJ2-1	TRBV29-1	CSVVWSEVNYNEQFF
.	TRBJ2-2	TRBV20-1	CSASYLAGTGELFF
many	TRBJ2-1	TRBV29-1	CSVGQFHEQFF
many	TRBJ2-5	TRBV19	CASSIGIVETQYF
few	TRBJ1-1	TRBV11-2	CASRQTFDRGGATEAFF
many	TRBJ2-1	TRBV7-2	CASSPDNEQFF
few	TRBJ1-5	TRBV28	CASMVQGLGNQPQHF
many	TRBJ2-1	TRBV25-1	CASSEWGEGLNEQFF
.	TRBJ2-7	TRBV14	CASSHSLVPGGRRLTYEQYF
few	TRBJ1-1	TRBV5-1	CASSLGGARNTEAFF
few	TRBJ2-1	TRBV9	CASSGSANVGNEQFF
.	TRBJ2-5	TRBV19	CASSITVRETQYF
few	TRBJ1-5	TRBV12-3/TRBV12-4	CASSRGTGTSSNQPQHF
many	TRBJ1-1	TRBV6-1	CASSEGYWGLNTEAFF
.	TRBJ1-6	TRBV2	CASSQATRLAGKASPLHF
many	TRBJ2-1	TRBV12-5	CASGLGLRDHNEQFF
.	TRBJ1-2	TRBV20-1	CSARTGLTYGYTF
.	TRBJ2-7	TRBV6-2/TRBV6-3	CASSYPAGSYEQYF
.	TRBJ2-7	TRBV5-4	CASSLDRNEQYF
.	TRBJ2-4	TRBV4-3	CASSQESGKTLAKNIQYF
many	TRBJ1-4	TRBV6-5	CASSYSGASGEKLFF
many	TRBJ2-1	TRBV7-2	CASSLYLNEQFF
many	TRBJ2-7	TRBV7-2	CASSFRGRASEQYF
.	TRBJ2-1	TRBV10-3	CAISVQDNEQFF
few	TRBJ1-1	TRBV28	CASSLSDRGLWAFF
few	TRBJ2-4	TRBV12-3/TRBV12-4	CASSFNIAVGTIAKNIQYF
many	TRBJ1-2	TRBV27	CASSLTQGSYGYTF
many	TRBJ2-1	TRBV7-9	CASSRDPNEQFF
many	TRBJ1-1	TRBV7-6	CASASGTLNTEAFF
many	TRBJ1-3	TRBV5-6	CASSFEGSGNTIYF